This entry features one T cell receptor beta chain sequence. Its antigen is not known. This may stem from a read error, because a much larger clone lies one nucleotide away. The missing conserved phenylalanine or tryptophan at the end of this CDR3 makes a read error likely. This sample is drawn from a study of tumor-infiltrating lymphocytes in primary liver carcinoma. Study overall: Measuring roughly 4 to 10 cm across, the tumors were staged as T1-T3 N0M0. Findings of the study overall: In tumor-adjacent and tumor-blood pairs, overlap was lower than in tumor region pairs. The top-250-clone fraction was significantly higher in tumors than in blood (p = 0.039).

Reverse transcription of approximately 500 ng total RNA with a constant-region primer produced TCR beta cDNA. Amplification in three nested multiplex PCR rounds with slightly modified ARM-PCR gave rise to TCR beta libraries. TCRdb used MiXCR to reprocess the multiplex PCR reads, holding one entry per CDR3 protein. Of hundreds of thousands of distinct CDR3 sequences listed, 55% to 65% were seen once; the top ten hold roughly 8.9%. Alongside blood RNA obtained from unsorted whole blood, germline DNA was also extracted. Patients carried chronic HBV infection without prior treatment. Sequencing was done on a sample of peripheral blood. This TCR came from a man aged 35 to 55 with primary liver carcinoma and hepatitis B virus infection.

In DNA form, the CDR3 reads TGTGCCAGCAGGCGTACAAGCGACGGCTGGGATTCACCCCTCCACTCT. It specifies CASRRTSDGWDSPLHS. The rearrangement joins TRBV6-6 to TRBJ1-6; D call uncertain. With 6 bases removed from V and 8 bases from J, the gap between germline ends came to 20 bases. The CDR3 runs 16 residues. Germline loops: CDR1 MNHNY, CDR2 SVGAGI (reference sequence).